These T cell receptor beta chains were read from a single sample in a study of shared clonotypes between healthy human individuals. TCRdb's copy holds only in-frame clones and misses some; the assay was immunoSEQ multiplex PCR. Found here are around 430,000 clones, more than 75% of them singletons; the top ten hold roughly 13%. Sequencing used PBMCs. All receptors come from a woman aged 40 to 55 in good health. Some clones in this sample may be carry-over from other donors' samples. The CDR3 runs from the conserved cysteine through the conserved F or W.

v_gene	len	j_gene	CDR3aa
TRBV5-1	13	TRBJ1-1	CASSALLNTEAFF
TRBV9	11	TRBJ1-3	CASGGGNTIYF
TRBV28	12	TRBJ2-7	CASSYGPYEQYF
TRBV28	13	TRBJ1-2	CASSLLGGEGYTF
TRBV10-2	16	TRBJ2-7	CASSPSGVYLRWEQYF
TRBV9	14	TRBJ2-7	CASSVGREETEQYF
TRBV7-2	17	TRBJ2-1	CASSLATSGRAASEQFF
TRBV11-2	15	TRBJ1-4	CASRPWGRRNEKLFF
TRBV6-1	14	TRBJ2-3	CASNRALGTDTQYF
TRBV2	16	TRBJ2-3	CASSANRGRGTDTQYF
TRBV7-6	18	TRBJ2-3	CASSLGVGQTFSTDTQYF
TRBV2	14	TRBJ2-7	CASSELREPISEYF
TRBV5-1	16	TRBJ2-2	CASSWTGTTNTGELFF
TRBV19	14	TRBJ1-1	CASSIRDPDTEAFF
TRBV4-2	18	TRBJ2-3	CASSQGRPDSPSTDTQYF
TRBV29-1	14	TRBJ1-4	CSVDVAGSNEKLFF
TRBV5-1	12	TRBJ2-2	CASTLPAGELFF
TRBV6-4	13	TRBJ2-7	CASSFGVGYEQYF
TRBV5-4	14	TRBJ2-1	CASSLRTVKDEQFF
TRBV5-1	14	TRBJ2-2	CASSLPTLTGELFF
TRBV19	15	TRBJ1-5	CASSIRQTSNQPQHF
TRBV7-2	14	TRBJ2-7	CASSLGTSSYEQYF
TRBV14	12	TRBJ2-7	CASSQNRYEQYF
TRBV28	11	TRBJ2-7	CAGGSGNEQYF
TRBV27	15	TRBJ1-5	CASSPGTGGNQPQHF
TRBV29-1	14	TRBJ2-1	CSVGDLPRYNEQFF